This TCR beta chain was observed in a study of blood T cell repertoires in COVID-19 (dated by TCRdb to the early 2020s). For the study in its entirety: Samples from collaborators originated in the United States, Italy and Spain and spanned both the acute and convalescent phases of COVID-19. The samples were drawn from two sources: the first 160 participants of the ongoing ImmuneRACE study, and 1,254 subjects contributed by 6 global collaborators. The repertoires were released in a freely available public database meant as a resource for research on the immune response to SARS-CoV-2. Where HLA class I and class II types were available, the types were taken from metadata supplied by the sample provider, not from assay-based typing. A de-identified subject ID, COVID-19 status, age in years and sex were almost always included in the sample metadata. The material from the prospective study consisted of cDNA or gDNA derived from T cells, B-cell-depleted T cells, or PBMCs. Deeply sampled blood TCRbeta repertoires from subjects exposed to, actively infected with, or recovered from COVID-19 were included in the dataset. Points the paper makes about the study in general: The amount of clinical and demographic metadata varied by source and participant and was provided uncurated.

TCRbeta CDR3 regions were amplified from genomic DNA by means of the immunoSEQ Assay, a bias-controlled multiplex PCR. Per the original workflow: Within the assay, amplification of reference gene primers was used to estimate how many nucleated cells each sample contained. To quantify the absolute abundance of each unique TCRbeta CDR3 rearrangement, sequence reads were collapsed and filtered. For each sample, productive Simpson clonality was calculated as the square root of Simpson's diversity index over productive rearrangements. TCRdb mirrors the immuneACCESS table, restricted to in-frame sequences. Some clones are absent from its copies; in checked studies, under half trace to an unresolved V gene, and the reason for the others is unknown. Clone size and V and J calls were adopted from that table, with D and trimming inferred from the DNA. The sample contains roughly 32,000 clones, 90% of them found a single time. In total, the top ten clones hold roughly 1% of the sample.

The collaborating institutions used their own protocols to collect whole blood in K2EDTA tubes. Collaborator samples were shipped for TCRbeta analysis as frozen whole blood, isolated PBMCs, or DNA extracted from either sample type. Regarding this clone: What this receptor recognizes is not known. Within one base of it there is no much larger clone, and no base qualities were kept.

Including cysteine and phenylalanine, the CDR3 has 14 amino acids. CDR3 DNA only is kept here, 42 bases in frame from base 1. The germline V gene gives CDR1 as SNHLY and CDR2 as FYNNEI. Trimming accounts for 4 bases at V and 4 bases at J, while the number of junction bases matched to no gene is 6. This receptor was taken from a man between 65 and 80 years old with active or convalescent COVID-19. Sequencing was done on a sample of peripheral blood. The rearrangement joined TRBV2 to TRBJ1-2; 7 bases in the middle match TRBD1. The CDR3 amino acid sequence is: CASSGPRQGYGYTF. Here is the DNA: TGTGCCAGCAGTGGGCCTCGACAGGGCTATGGCTACACCTTC. Outside the CDR3, residues come from the reference TRBV2 and TRBJ1-2 proteins, so the full variable domain is: EPEVTQTPSHQVTQMGQEVILRCVPISNHLYFYWYRQILGQKVEFLVSFYNNEISEKSEIFDDQFSVERPDGSNFTLKIRSTKLEDSAMYFCASSGPRQGYGYTFGSGTRLTVV.